The source of this T cell receptor beta chain is a study of regulatory T cells in long-lasting Graves disease. Background on the study: Prior antithyroid drug treatment in newly diagnosed Graves' patients lasted under 3 months.

Described time point: newly diagnosed GD, antithyroid drugs for less than 3 months. TCR sequences were obtained from RNA taken from PBMCs. iRepertoire HTBI primers and Arm-PCR of CDR3 regions built TCR beta libraries. In TCRdb, the multiplex PCR reads were re-called with MiXCR into one record per CDR3 protein. The sample lists approximately 390,000 distinct CDR3 sequences, about 16% occurring once. Broader study findings: A limited number of samples was an acknowledged limitation.

This clonotype has only a few counts. Its cognate antigen is unknown. V shed 3 bases and J shed 5 bases, with 16 bases lying between them. The length of the CDR3 is 16 residues. This sample was shared with a second study, whose subject was T cells in Graves' hyperthyroidism and ophthalmopathy.

The sample here was peripheral blood mononuclear cells (PBMCs), taken at new diagnosis, from a patient treated with antithyroid drugs. This sequence was found in a woman between 18 and 30 years old with Graves disease. V usage is TRBV12-3 or TRBV12-4 and J usage is TRBJ1-4; D is uncertain. CDR3 DNA: TGTGCCAGCAGTTTCGGTTCGGGCAGAATGAATGAAAAACTGTTTTTT. Amino acids: CASSFGSGRMNEKLFF.